This is a list of T cell receptor beta chains from one sample in a study of cytomegalovirus exposure and HLA in healthy donors. Generated by immunoSEQ multiplex PCR, the TCRdb table keeps only in-frame clones and is missing some. The sample yields around 140,000 clones, about 74% seen once. What was sequenced was PBMCs. These receptors originate from a middle-aged man in good health and CMV-seropositive. CDR3s include the opening cysteine and the closing phenylalanine or tryptophan. Each record gives: J gene, clone size, V gene, D gene, CDR3 DNA, CDR3 protein. The D gene is left open where the match is weak. A clone size is listed for some rows: how often the clone was seen (once, few, many), or a class if it is expanded.

TRBJ2-1,NA,TRBV9,TRBD2,TGTGCCAGCAGCTCCCGGGGAGGGTACAATGAGCAGTTCTTC,CASSSRGGYNEQFF
TRBJ2-5,NA,TRBV7-9,TRBD1,TGTTCCAGCAGCTTTCGAGCCGACAGGGGGCAAGAGACCCAGTACTTC,CSSSFRADRGQETQYF
TRBJ2-3,NA,TRBV30,NA,TGTGCCTGGGGAAAGCGGGCTTGGGCAGATACGCAGTATTTT,CAWGKRAWADTQYF
TRBJ1-1,NA,TRBV27,NA,TGTGCCAGCAGTTTTGATGGCAGGGCCAAAGCTTTCTTT,CASSFDGRAKAFF
TRBJ2-7,few,TRBV11-2,NA,TGTGCCAGCAGCGGGAGCTTATCCTACGAGCAGTACTTC,CASSGSLSYEQYF
TRBJ1-5,NA,TRBV30,NA,TGTGCCTGGGGCGGGGGGTACAATCAGCCCCAGCATTTT,CAWGGGYNQPQHF
TRBJ2-3,NA,TRBV4-1,TRBD2,TGCGCCAGCAGCCGACATTTATCCGGGACTAGCGGGAGGGGACCCACAGATACGCAGTATTTT,CASSRHLSGTSGRGPTDTQYF
TRBJ2-7,once,TRBV7-8,TRBD2,TGTGCCAACAGCTTAGGCCCCTGGACTAGCGGGACCTACGAGCAGTACTTC,CANSLGPWTSGTYEQYF
TRBJ1-4,NA,TRBV5-1,TRBD1,TGCGCCAGCAGCTTGGAATCCGGACAGGGTACAAGGGAAAAACTGTTTTTT,CASSLESGQGTREKLFF
TRBJ2-5,NA,TRBV2,NA,TGTGCCAGCAGTGTCCAGGGTCCTCAAGAGACCCAGTACTTC,CASSVQGPQETQYF
TRBJ2-7,NA,TRBV28,NA,TGTGCCAGCAGGTCCCAGCGGTCCCTCTCCTACGAGCAGTACTTC,CASRSQRSLSYEQYF
TRBJ1-1,NA,TRBV19,TRBD1,TGTGCCAGCCGGGACAGGCGTAGCACTGAAGCTTTCTTT,CASRDRRSTEAFF
TRBJ2-3,NA,TRBV5-1,TRBD2,TGCGCCAGCAGCTTGGGACTCCTAGCGGGAGGGCCTGGCACAGATACGCAGTATTTT,CASSLGLLAGGPGTDTQYF
TRBJ1-5,NA,TRBV4-1,NA,TGCGCCAGCAGCCAAAATCCGGGAGAGATCTGGAGTCAGCCCCAGCATTTT,CASSQNPGEIWSQPQHF
TRBJ2-2,NA,TRBV4-2,NA,TGTGCCAGCAGCCAGGCCGGGCTCGGAGGCGGGGAGCTGTTTTTT,CASSQAGLGGGELFF
TRBJ2-7,NA,TRBV15,NA,TGTGCCACCAGCAGAGATCTGGCCGAGCAGTACTTC,CATSRDLAEQYF
TRBJ2-6,NA,TRBV6-1,NA,TGTGCCAGCAGGGACACAGCATCTGGGGCCAACGTCCTGACTTTC,CASRDTASGANVLTF
TRBJ1-2,NA,TRBV11-2,NA,TGTGCCAGCAGCTTAGGGGCCATTGATGGCTACACCTTC,CASSLGAIDGYTF
TRBJ2-5,NA,TRBV30,NA,TGTGCCTGGAGTGAAGCACCGGGGACCCAGTACTTC,CAWSEAPGTQYF
TRBJ2-1,NA,TRBV18,TRBD2,TGTGCCAGCTCACCACCGAGGGAAAGCGGGAGGGGTTACAATGAGCAGTTCTTC,CASSPPRESGRGYNEQFF
TRBJ1-6,NA,TRBV7-8,NA,TGTGCCAGCAGCCTCCACATGGGGGCAAGCCCCCTCCACTTT,CASSLHMGASPLHF
TRBJ2-5,once,TRBV18,NA,TGTGCCAGCTCAGGCGGGACAGAGGAAGAGACCCAGTACTTC,CASSGGTEEETQYF
TRBJ2-7,NA,TRBV9,TRBD1,TGTGCCAGCAGCGGAGGGACAGGGGGCATCTCCTACGAGCAGTACTTC,CASSGGTGGISYEQYF
TRBJ2-7,NA,TRBV7-2,TRBD2,TGTGCCAGCGGAAAAGCGGGAGGCACCGCGTACGAGCAGTACTTC,CASGKAGGTAYEQYF
TRBJ2-1,few,TRBV5-1,TRBD2,TGCGCCAGCGGACTAGCGGGAGGGCTTTCCTACAATGAGCAGTTCTTC,CASGLAGGLSYNEQFF
TRBJ1-4,NA,TRBV29-1,NA,TGCAGCGTTGTCCTTCCCTCCTCTAATGAAAAACTGTTTTTT,CSVVLPSSNEKLFF
TRBJ2-5,few,TRBV9,NA,TGTGCCAGCAGCACGGCAGGGGTAGAGACCCAGTACTTC,CASSTAGVETQYF
TRBJ2-5,NA,TRBV1,NA,TGCACCAGCAGCCAAGTTTTTGACAGGGTAGTAGAGACCCAGTACTTC,CTSSQVFDRVVETQYF
TRBJ1-2,NA,TRBV2,NA,TGTGCCAGCAGGGAGGACCGCCTCAATGGCTACACCTTC,CASREDRLNGYTF
TRBJ2-7,NA,TRBV28,NA,TGTGCCAGCAGTTTATCCAGCTACGAGCAGTACTTC,CASSLSSYEQYF
TRBJ2-1,NA,TRBV29-1,NA,TGCAGCGTGAGGGTGCAGGGGGGAGGTGAGCAGTTCTTC,CSVRVQGGGEQFF
TRBJ2-1,NA,TRBV27,TRBD2,TGTGCCAGCAGTATAGCGGGAGGAGCCTTAAATGAGCAGTTCTTC,CASSIAGGALNEQFF
TRBJ2-2,NA,TRBV30,NA,TGTGCCTGGAGTGTAACCGGAGGAGGTGGGGAGCTGTTTTTT,CAWSVTGGGGELFF
TRBJ1-2,NA,TRBV28,TRBD1,TGTGCCAGCACCGCCCGGGACAGGGTCTACACCTTC,CASTARDRVYTF
TRBJ1-5,NA,TRBV10-3,NA,TGTGCCATCAGCACAGATAGCAATCAGCCCCAGCATTTT,CAISTDSNQPQHF
TRBJ1-1,NA,TRBV5-1,TRBD1,TGCGCCAGCAGCTTTAGACAGGGGACCAACACTGAAGCTTTCTTT,CASSFRQGTNTEAFF
TRBJ1-1,once,TRBV4-3,NA,TGCGCCAGCAGCCAAGAATCGGGGGGGGCCAAAGCTTTCTTT,CASSQESGGAKAFF
TRBJ2-7,NA,TRBV27,TRBD2,TGTGCCAGCAGCCCTGTTCTAGCGGGAGTTTACGAGCAGTACTTC,CASSPVLAGVYEQYF
TRBJ2-7,NA,TRBV7-6,NA,TGTGCCAGCAGCCCCCGAGGGTTCTCATCCTACGAGCAGTACTTC,CASSPRGFSSYEQYF
TRBJ2-2,NA,TRBV5-1,TRBD1,TGCGCCAGCAACCAGGGACAGGGCACCGGGGAGCTGTTTTTT,CASNQGQGTGELFF
TRBJ2-7,once,TRBV2,TRBD1,TGTGCCAGCAGTGGTACAGGGGGATACGAGCAGTACTTC,CASSGTGGYEQYF
TRBJ2-5,NA,TRBV7-9,NA,TGTTCCAGCAGATTACCCCCAGTGGAGACCCAGTACTTC,CSSRLPPVETQYF
TRBJ2-5,NA,TRBV10-3,TRBD1,TGTGCCATCAGTGAGGGGCAGGGACAGGGTTTCCGGGAGACCCAGTACTTC,CAISEGQGQGFRETQYF
TRBJ2-1,NA,TRBV6-6,NA,TGTGCCAGCAGTTACAGTCTCGGGTACAATGAGCAGTTCTTC,CASSYSLGYNEQFF
TRBJ1-1,NA,TRBV4-1,NA,TGCGCCAGCAGCTTGGCGGGGGACGGTGAAGCTTTCTTT,CASSLAGDGEAFF
TRBJ2-7,NA,TRBV29-1,TRBD1,TGCAGCGTTGGCCCCCCCCCGGGGACAGGGGGCCACGAGCAGTACTTC,CSVGPPPGTGGHEQYF
TRBJ2-5,NA,TRBV15,NA,TGTGCCACCAGCAGACAGGGGATGGCACGGGAGACCCAGTACTTC,CATSRQGMARETQYF
TRBJ2-7,NA,TRBV11-2,TRBD2,TGTGCCAGCACCCCCGCCGCTAGCGGGGTGTTATACGAGCAGTACTTC,CASTPAASGVLYEQYF
TRBJ2-7,few,TRBV19,TRBD1,TGTGCCAGTCTACTGGCCCGACAGGGGGCCTTCTCGGAGTACTTC,CASLLARQGAFSEYF
TRBJ2-2,NA,TRBV5-1,NA,TGCGCCAGCAGCTTGGCAGCAGCGGGCCGGAACACCGGGGAGCTGTTTTTT,CASSLAAAGRNTGELFF
TRBJ2-1,NA,TRBV6-6,NA,TGTGCCAGCAGTTACTCGAGCACCTACAATGAGCAGTTCTTC,CASSYSSTYNEQFF
TRBJ2-2,NA,TRBV28,NA,TGTGCCAGCAGTTTGACGGGATCGACCGGGGAGCTGTTTTTT,CASSLTGSTGELFF
TRBJ1-5,few,TRBV27,NA,TGTGCCAGCAGCAACAGGGACAGCAATCAGCCCCAGCATTTT,CASSNRDSNQPQHF